Below, one TCR beta chain is given with its context. Its antigen specificity is not known. Base qualities are not recorded, but no much larger clone differs from it by a single base. At diagnosis, peripheral blood, uninvolved tumor-adjacent lung and tumor were collected and were preserved as a mix of fresh-frozen and FFPE material. For TCR repertoire profiling, blood samples were analyzed as peripheral blood mononuclear cells. This record comes from a study of T cells in localized non-small cell lung cancer (dated by TCRdb to the early 2020s). Regarding the research as a whole: Comparing tumors with uninvolved tumor-adjacent lungs, the study looked at the T cell repertoires of approximately 240 patients with early-stage NSCLC. Of the NSCLC patients, roughly 130 were male and approximately 110 were female, and the mean age was around 66 years. The cohort comprised 200 to 300 treatment-naïve NSCLC patients with resected, localized lung tumors. Summary of the overall study and its limitations: Of the top 100 tumor clones, a median of roughly 56 were detected in paired uninvolved adjacent lung; about 28 were also among that lung's top 100. Uninvolved tumor-adjacent lung showed the highest T cell clonality, higher than tumor, which suggests more focused antigenic responses in the adjacent lung. Multi-region tumor sequencing was not performed, so intratumor heterogeneity could not be excluded. Higher T cell density in blood was associated with longer overall survival, whereas higher clonality in adjacent lung was associated with shorter survival. Because the study design was exploratory, TCR variables were selected using unadjusted p-values without false-discovery rate correction.

TCR beta CDR3 regions were sequenced from DNA using the immunoSEQ Assay. Per the authors' processing: To compute T cell density, TCR beta template counts were normalized to usable DNA, which was estimated by amplifying housekeeping genes. Richness was estimated with the preseqR package, extrapolating to 400,000 templates for PBMC samples and 120,000 templates for tissue samples. Clonality was defined by subtracting Pielou's evenness from one. To identify tissue-enriched TCRs, differential abundance testing was run on productive amino-acid clonotypes with a minimum total count of 5 and an alpha of 0.1. Repertoire overlap between compartments was quantified with the Jaccard Index and Morisita Overlap Index. GLIPH grouped TCR beta CDR3s together with public tetramer-defined viral CDR3s, and a viral motif had to include at least three viral sequences and also show V-gene enrichment. TCRdb stores this immuneACCESS table with in-frame sequences only. Part of the clones is absent; in the studies checked, under half of the shortfall reflects unresolved V genes, and no reason is known for the rest. That table gives V, J and clone size, and the DNA gave D and trimming. This sample has about 59,000 clones in its table, and 80% to 95% of those were observed once. 15% to 20% of the sample is in the top ten clones.

Including the terminal cysteine and phenylalanine, the CDR3 comprises 16 residues. The entry retains the CDR3 DNA only, 48 bases that are in frame from base 1. V loses 5 bases at its end and J loses 2 bases; junction bases beyond the gene matches: 7. CDR1 and CDR2 are drawn from the germline V gene (reference sequence): SGHNT, YYREEE. This specimen consisted of peripheral blood, obtained before any cancer treatment. This sequence uses TRBV5-4 and TRBJ2-3; 11 nucleotides in the junction match TRBD2. The sequence was collected from a man between 40 and 70 years old with stage I lung adenocarcinoma. The DNA sequence is TGTGCCAGCAGTCCGACTAGCGGGATTTCCACAGATACGCAGTATTTT. This is translated as CASSPTSGISTDTQYF.